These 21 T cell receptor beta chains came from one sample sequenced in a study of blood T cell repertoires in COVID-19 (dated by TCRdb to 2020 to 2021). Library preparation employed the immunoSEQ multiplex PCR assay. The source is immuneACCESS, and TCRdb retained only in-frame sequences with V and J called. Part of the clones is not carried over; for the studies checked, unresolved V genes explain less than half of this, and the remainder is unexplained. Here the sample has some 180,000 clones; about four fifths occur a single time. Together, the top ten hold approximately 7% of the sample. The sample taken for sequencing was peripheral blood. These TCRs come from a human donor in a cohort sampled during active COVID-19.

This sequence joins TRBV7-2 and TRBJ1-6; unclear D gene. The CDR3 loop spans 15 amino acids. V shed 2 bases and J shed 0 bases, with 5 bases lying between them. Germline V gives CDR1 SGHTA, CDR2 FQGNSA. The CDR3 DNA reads TGTGCCAGCAGCTTAAGGAGCTCCTATAATTCACCCCTCCACTTT. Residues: CASSLRSSYNSPLHF. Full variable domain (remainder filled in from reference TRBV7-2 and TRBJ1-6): GAGVSQSPSNKVTEKGKDVELRCDPISGHTALYWYRQSLGQGLEFLIYFQGNSAPDKSGLPSDRFSAERTGGSVSTLTIQRTQQEDSAVYLCASSLRSSYNSPLHFGNGTRLTVT.

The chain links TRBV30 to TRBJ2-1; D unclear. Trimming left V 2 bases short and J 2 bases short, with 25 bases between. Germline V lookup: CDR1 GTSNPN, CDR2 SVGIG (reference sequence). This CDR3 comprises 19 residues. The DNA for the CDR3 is TGTGCCTGGAGTCCCACCCCCGAAAAGTTTTCTAGGCCCTACAATGAGCAGTTCTTC. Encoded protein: CAWSPTPEKFSRPYNEQFF.

The CDR3 region is CASSLGVMNTEAFF. The CDR3 DNA reads TGCGCCAGCAGCTTGGGAGTAATGAACACTGAAGCTTTCTTT. V gene TRBV5-1 combines with J gene TRBJ1-1, with D unclear. The CDR3 covers 14 residues. Germline V gene sequence: CDR1 SGHRS, CDR2 YFSETQ. Trimming removed 0 bases from V and 0 bases from J, with 6 bases in between.

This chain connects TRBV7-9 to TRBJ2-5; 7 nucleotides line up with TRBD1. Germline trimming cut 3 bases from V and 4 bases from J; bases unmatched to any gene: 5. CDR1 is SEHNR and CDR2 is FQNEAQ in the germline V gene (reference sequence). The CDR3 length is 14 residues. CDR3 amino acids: CASSLTGPPETQYF. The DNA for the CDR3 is TGTGCCAGCAGCTTGACAGGGCCTCCAGAGACCCAGTACTTC.

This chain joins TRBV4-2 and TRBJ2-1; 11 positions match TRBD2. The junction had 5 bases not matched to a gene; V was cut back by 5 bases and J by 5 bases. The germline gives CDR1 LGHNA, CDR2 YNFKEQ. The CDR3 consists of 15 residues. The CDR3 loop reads CASSVRSGGDNEQFF. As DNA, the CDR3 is TGTGCCAGCAGCGTCCGTAGCGGGGGGGACAATGAGCAGTTCTTC.

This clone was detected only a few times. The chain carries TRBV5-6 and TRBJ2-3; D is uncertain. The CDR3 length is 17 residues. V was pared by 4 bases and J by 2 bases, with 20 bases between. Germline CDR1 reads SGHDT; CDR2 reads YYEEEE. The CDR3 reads CASSPPTSDHITDTQYF. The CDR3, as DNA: TGTGCCAGCAGCCCTCCTACCAGCGACCATATCACAGATACGCAGTATTTT.

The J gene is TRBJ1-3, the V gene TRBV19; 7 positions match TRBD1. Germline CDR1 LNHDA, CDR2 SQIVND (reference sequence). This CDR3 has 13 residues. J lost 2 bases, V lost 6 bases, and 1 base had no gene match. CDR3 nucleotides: TGTGCCAGTAGGGGGACAGCTGGAAACACCATATATTTT. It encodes CASRGTAGNTIYF.

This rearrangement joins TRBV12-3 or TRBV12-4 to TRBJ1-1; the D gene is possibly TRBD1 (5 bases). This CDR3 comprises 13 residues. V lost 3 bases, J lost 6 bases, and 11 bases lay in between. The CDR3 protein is CASSFRQGPEAFF. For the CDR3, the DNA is TGTGCCAGCAGTTTTAGGCAGGGCCCTGAAGCTTTCTTT.

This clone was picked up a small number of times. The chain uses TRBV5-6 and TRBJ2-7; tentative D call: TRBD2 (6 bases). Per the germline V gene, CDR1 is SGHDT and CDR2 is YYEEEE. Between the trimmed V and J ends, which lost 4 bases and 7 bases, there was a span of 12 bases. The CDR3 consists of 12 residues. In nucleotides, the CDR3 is TGTGCCAGCAGCCGCGGGACGCCTGAGCAGTACTTC. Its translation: CASSRGTPEQYF.

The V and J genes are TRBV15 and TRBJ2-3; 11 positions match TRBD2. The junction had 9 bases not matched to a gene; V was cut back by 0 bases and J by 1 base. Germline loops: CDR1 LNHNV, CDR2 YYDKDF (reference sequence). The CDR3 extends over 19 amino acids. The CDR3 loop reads CATSRDLPKLAGGTDTQYF. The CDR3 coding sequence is TGTGCCACCAGCAGAGACCTTCCTAAACTAGCGGGGGGCACAGATACGCAGTATTTT.

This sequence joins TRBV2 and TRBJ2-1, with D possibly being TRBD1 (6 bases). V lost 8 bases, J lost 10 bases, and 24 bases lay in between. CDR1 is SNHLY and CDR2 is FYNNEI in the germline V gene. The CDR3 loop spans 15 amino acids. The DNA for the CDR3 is TGTGCCAGCGGTCAGGGGACATCTGGGGGTGGCGAGCAGTTCTTC. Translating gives CASGQGTSGGGEQFF.

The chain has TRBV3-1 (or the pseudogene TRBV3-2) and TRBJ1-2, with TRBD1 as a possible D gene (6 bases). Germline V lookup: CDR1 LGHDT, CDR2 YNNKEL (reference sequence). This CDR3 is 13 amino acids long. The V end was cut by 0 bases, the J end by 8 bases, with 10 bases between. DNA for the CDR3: TGTGCCAGCAGCCAAGATCTTGGGGGCGGCTACACCTTC. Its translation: CASSQDLGGGYTF.

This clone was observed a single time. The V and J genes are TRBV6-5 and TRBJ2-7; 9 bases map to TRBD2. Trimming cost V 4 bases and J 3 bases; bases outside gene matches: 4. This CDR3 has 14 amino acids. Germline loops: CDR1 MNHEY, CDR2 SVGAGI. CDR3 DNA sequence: TGTGCCAGCAGTTTGGTAGCGGGGGTCTACGAGCAGTACTTC. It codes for CASSLVAGVYEQYF.

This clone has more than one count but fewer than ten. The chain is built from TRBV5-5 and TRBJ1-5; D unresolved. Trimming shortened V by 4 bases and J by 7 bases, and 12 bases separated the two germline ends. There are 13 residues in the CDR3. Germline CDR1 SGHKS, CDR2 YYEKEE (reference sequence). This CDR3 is CASSPGGGQPQHF. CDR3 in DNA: TGTGCCAGCAGCCCGGGAGGAGGGCAGCCCCAGCATTTT.

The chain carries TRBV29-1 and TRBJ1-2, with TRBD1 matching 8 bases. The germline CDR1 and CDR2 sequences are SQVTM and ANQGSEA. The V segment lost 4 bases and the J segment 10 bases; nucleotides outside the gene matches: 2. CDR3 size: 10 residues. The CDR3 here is CSVGDRTYTF. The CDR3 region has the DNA TGCAGCGTTGGGGACAGGACCTACACCTTC.

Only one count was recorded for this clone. Written as DNA, the CDR3 is TGTGCCAGCAGCCCTGGACAGGGAATAGGGGAGCAGTACTTC. Amino acid sequence: CASSPGQGIGEQYF. This chain connects TRBV11-2 to TRBJ2-7; TRBD1 aligns across 8 bases. The germline V gene has CDR1 SGHAT and CDR2 FQNNGV. The CDR3 totals 14 residues. J lost 7 bases, V lost 5 bases, and 10 bases had no gene match.

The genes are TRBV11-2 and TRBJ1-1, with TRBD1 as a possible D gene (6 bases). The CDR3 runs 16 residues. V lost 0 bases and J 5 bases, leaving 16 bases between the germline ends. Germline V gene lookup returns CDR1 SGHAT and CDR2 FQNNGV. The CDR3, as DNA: TGTGCCAGCAGCTTAGAGACAGGCAGGTTGGTAACTGAAGCTTTCTTT. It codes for CASSLETGRLVTEAFF.

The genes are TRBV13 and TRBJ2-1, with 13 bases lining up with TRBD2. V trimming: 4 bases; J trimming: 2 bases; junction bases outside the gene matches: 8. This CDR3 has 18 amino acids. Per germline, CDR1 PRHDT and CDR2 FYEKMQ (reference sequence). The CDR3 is CASSWGLAGTGPYNEQFF. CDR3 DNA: TGTGCCAGCAGCTGGGGACTAGCGGGGACAGGACCCTACAATGAGCAGTTCTTC. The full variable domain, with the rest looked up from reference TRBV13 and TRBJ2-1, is AAGVIQSPRHLIKEKRETATLKCYPIPRHDTVYWYQQGPGQDPQFLISFYEKMQSDKGSIPDRFSAQQFSDYHSELNMSSLELGDSALYFCASSWGLAGTGPYNEQFFGPGTRLTVL.

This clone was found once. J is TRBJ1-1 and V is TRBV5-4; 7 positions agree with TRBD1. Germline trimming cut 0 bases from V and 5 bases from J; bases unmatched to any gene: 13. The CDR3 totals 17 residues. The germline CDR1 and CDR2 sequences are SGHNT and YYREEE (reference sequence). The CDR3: CASSLGGDSLIMTEAFF. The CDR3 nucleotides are TGTGCCAGCAGCTTGGGGGGGGACAGCCTTATTATGACTGAAGCTTTCTTT.

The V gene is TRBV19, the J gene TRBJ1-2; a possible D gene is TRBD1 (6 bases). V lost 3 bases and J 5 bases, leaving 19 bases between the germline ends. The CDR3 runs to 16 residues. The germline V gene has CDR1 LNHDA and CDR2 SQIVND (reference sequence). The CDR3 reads CASSIGLSTGRYGYTF. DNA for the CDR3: TGTGCCAGTAGTATTGGGTTATCGACAGGCCGATATGGCTACACCTTC.

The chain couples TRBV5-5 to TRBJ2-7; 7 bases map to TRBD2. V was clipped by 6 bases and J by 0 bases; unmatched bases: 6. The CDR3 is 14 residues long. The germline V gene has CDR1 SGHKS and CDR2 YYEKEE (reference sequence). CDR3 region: CASNGGRGSYEQYF. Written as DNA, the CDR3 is TGTGCCAGCAACGGGGGGAGGGGCTCCTACGAGCAGTACTTC.